This T cell receptor beta chain was identified during a study of yellow fever vaccine responses in identical twins. TCRdb analysed the RT-PCR reads with MiXCR anew, one entry per CDR3 protein. The sample holds tens of thousands of distinct CDR3 sequences, about three fifths seen once. In regard to this clonotype: No antigen is known for it.

Study conclusions and caveats: Convergence reportedly seemed to mark part of the twins' vaccine T cell response, with personalization marking the rest.

The sequence derives from a woman between 18 and 29 years old who received the yellow fever vaccine. The starting material was T cells from blood (PBMCs), unsorted or a sorted subset (not recorded which), obtained before or after yellow fever vaccination (not recorded which).

CDR3 region: CASSPSGGTDTQYF. The CDR3 bases are TGTGCCAGCTCGCCTAGCGGGGGCACAGATACGCAGTATTTT. The chain employs TRBV18 and TRBJ2-3, with TRBD2 matching over 9 bases. The J segment lost 1 base and the V segment lost 6 bases, leaving 2 bases of the junction unmatched. Germline V lookup: CDR1 KGHSH, CDR2 LQKENI. The CDR3 totals 14 residues. The whole variable domain, filled in from reference TRBV18 and TRBJ2-3, reads NAGVMQNPRHLVRRRGQEARLRCSPMKGHSHVYWYRQLPEEGLKFMVYLQKENIIDESGMPKERFSAEFPKEGPSILRIQQVVRGDSAAYFCASSPSGGTDTQYFGPGTRLTVL.